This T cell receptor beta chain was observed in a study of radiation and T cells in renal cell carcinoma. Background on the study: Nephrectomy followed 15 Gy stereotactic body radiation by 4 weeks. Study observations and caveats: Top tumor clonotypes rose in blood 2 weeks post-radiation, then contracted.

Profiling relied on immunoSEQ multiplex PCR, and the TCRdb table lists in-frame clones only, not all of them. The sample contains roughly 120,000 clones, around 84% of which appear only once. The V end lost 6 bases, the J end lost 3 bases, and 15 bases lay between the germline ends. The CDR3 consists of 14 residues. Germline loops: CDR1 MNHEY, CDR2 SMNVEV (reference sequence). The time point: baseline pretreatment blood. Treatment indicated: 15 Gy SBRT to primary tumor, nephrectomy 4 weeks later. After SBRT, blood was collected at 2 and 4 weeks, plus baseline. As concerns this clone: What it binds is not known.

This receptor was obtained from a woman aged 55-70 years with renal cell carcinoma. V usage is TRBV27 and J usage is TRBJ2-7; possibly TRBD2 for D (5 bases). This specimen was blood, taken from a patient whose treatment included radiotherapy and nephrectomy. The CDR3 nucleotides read TGTGCCAGCAGCCCGGGGAGTACCCACTACGAGCAGTACTTC. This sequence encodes CASSPGSTHYEQYF.